This TCR beta chain was profiled in a study of radiotherapy plus CTLA-4 blockade in lung cancer. On the study more broadly: Objective responses were documented in around 19% of patients, with disease control in roughly 31%.

Trimming removed 1 base at V and 3 bases at J, with 11 bases between. The CDR3 has 15 residues. The germline gives CDR1 LGHNA, CDR2 YNFKEQ. TCRdb's table, derived via immunoSEQ multiplex PCR, lists solely in-frame clones and lacks some. The sample holds 81,000 or so clones; roughly 80% are singletons and the top ten take about 0.79%. The sequence came from a human donor with non-small cell lung cancer who had stable disease on radiotherapy plus ipilimumab. This sequence joins TRBV4-2 and TRBJ2-3; D may be TRBD1 (6 bases). The material was peripheral blood, obtained from a patient treated with radiotherapy plus ipilimumab. The CDR3 DNA follows: TGTGCCAGCAGCCAAGTGGGGGCCGAAACAGATACGCAGTATTTT. It translates to CASSQVGAETDTQYF.